These 12 T cell receptor beta chains were all obtained from the same sample, sequenced in a study of blood T cell repertoires in COVID-19. Profiling relied on immunoSEQ multiplex PCR, and the TCRdb table lists in-frame clones only, not all of them. This sample has under 250,000 clones, with 80% to 95% found just once. Input material: peripheral blood. These receptors all come from a man aged 60 to 69 with COVID-19, enrolled during active disease.

Turning to this clone: This sample includes further DNA sequences coding for the same CDR3. This chain uses TRBV5-1 with TRBJ1-4, with no clear D. Germline V gives CDR1 SGHRS, CDR2 YFSETQ. Trimming left V 1 base short and J 2 bases short, with 9 bases between. The CDR3 totals 15 residues. Here the CDR3 reads CASSLSGRTNEKLFF. Here the CDR3 DNA reads TGCGCCAGCAGCTTGTCGGGGAGGACTAATGAAAAACTGTTTTTT.

This rearrangement joins TRBV7-3 to TRBJ1-1; tentatively, D is TRBD1 (5 bases). The CDR3 is made up of 15 amino acids. The germline V gene has CDR1 SGHTA and CDR2 FQGTGA. Deletions cut 5 bases from V and 5 bases from J, with 18 bases between. Here the CDR3 reads CASSLGPPRGTEAFF. The CDR3 region has the DNA TGTGCCAGCAGCCTGGGACCGCCCCGGGGGACTGAAGCTTTCTTT.

In this sample, this clone turned up once. The J gene is TRBJ1-5, the V gene TRBV28, with a possible D match to TRBD1 (5 bases). From germline, CDR1 is MDHEN and CDR2 SYDVKM. Trimming took off 10 bases at V and 2 bases at J, with 18 bases between the two ends. The CDR3 spans 15 residues. CDR3 sequence reads: CATLITGKGNQPQHF. As DNA, the CDR3 is TGTGCCACCCTTATTACAGGAAAGGGCAATCAGCCCCAGCATTTT.

This chain uses TRBV2 with TRBJ2-1, with D maybe TRBD1 (6 bases). From germline, CDR1 is SNHLY and CDR2 FYNNEI. Between the trimmed V and J ends, which lost 6 bases and 0 bases, there was a span of 9 bases. The CDR3 loop spans 14 amino acids. The chain's CDR3 is CASSGTNSYNEQFF. In DNA form, the CDR3 reads TGTGCCAGCAGCGGGACAAACTCCTACAATGAGCAGTTCTTC.

V and J are TRBV9 and TRBJ2-7; 12 bases are a match to TRBD2. The V gene's germline CDR1 is SGDLS and CDR2 YYNGEE. This CDR3 contains 16 residues. Unmatched junction bases numbered 5, after V lost 0 bases and J lost 4 bases. The CDR3 loop is CASSVGVTSGSYEQYF. In nucleotides, the CDR3 is TGTGCCAGCAGCGTAGGGGTGACTAGCGGGAGTTACGAGCAGTACTTC.

V and J are TRBV29-1 and TRBJ1-1; possible D gene TRBD1, 6 bases. The CDR3 runs 11 residues. CDR1 is SQVTM and CDR2 is ANQGSEA in the germline V gene. Between the trimmed V and J ends, which lost 8 bases and 4 bases, there was a span of 11 bases. The CDR3 nucleotides read TGCAGCACTGAGGGGGTCACTGAAGCTTTCTTT. As protein: CSTEGVTEAFF. Drawing the rest from reference TRBV29-1 and TRBJ1-1, the complete variable domain is SAVISQKPSRDICQRGTSLTIQCQVDSQVTMMFWYRQQPGQSLTLIATANQGSEATYESGFVIDKFPISRPNLTFSTLTVSNMSPEDSSIYLCSTEGVTEAFFGQGTRLTVV.

Comment on this clone: The junction differs from germline at one of its ends, possibly a read error. For the CDR3, the DNA is TGTGCCAGCTCACCACTAATCAGAGCGCGCGGGTTCTTTGTTCACGACTTC. Its protein product is CASSPLIRARGFFVHDF. This chain joins TRBV18 and TRBJ2-7; D is perhaps TRBD2 (5 bases). In germline, CDR1 is KGHSH, CDR2 LQKENI. The CDR3 covers 17 residues.

The chain has TRBV9 and TRBJ1-2; 10 positions match TRBD1. V was pared by 3 bases and J by 2 bases, with 1 base of the junction left unmatched. Germline assignment: CDR1 SGDLS and CDR2 YYNGEE. This CDR3 contains 14 residues. The CDR3 loop reads CASSAGQGNYGYTF. The CDR3 coding sequence is TGTGCCAGCAGCGCGGGACAGGGGAACTATGGCTACACCTTC.

The chain is built from TRBV5-1 and TRBJ2-2; 12 bases are shared with TRBD2. The V gene end was trimmed by 4 bases and the J gene end by 7 bases; junction bases not matched to a gene: 5. Looked up from germline, CDR1 is SGHRS and CDR2 is YFSETQ. The CDR3 spans 15 residues. CDR3 protein: CASSQPSGRGGELFF. The DNA for the CDR3 is TGCGCCAGCAGCCAGCCTAGCGGGAGGGGCGGGGAGCTGTTTTTT.

J is TRBJ1-1 and V is TRBV19; D is perhaps TRBD1 (5 bases). Trimming took off 3 bases at V and 11 bases at J, with 13 bases between the two ends. Per the germline V gene, CDR1 is LNHDA and CDR2 is SQIVND (reference sequence). The CDR3 has 12 amino acids. CDR3 nucleotides: TGTGCCAGTAGTATCGCGGACATCGGGGCTTTCTTT. Its translation is CASSIADIGAFF.

This rearrangement joins TRBV6-2 or TRBV6-3 to TRBJ2-7; tentative D call: TRBD2 (6 bases). The V gene's germline CDR1 is MNHEY and CDR2 SVGEGT. Trimming removed 0 bases at V and 0 bases at J, with 24 bases between. The CDR3 has 20 amino acids. The CDR3 spells CASSYSVSMARGTPSYEQYF. CDR3 nucleotides: TGTGCCAGCAGTTACTCGGTATCAATGGCTCGGGGGACCCCCTCCTACGAGCAGTACTTC.

This clone was counted between two and nine times. CDR3 in amino acids: CASSAQGSGYGYTF. The CDR3 DNA sequence: TGTGCCAGCAGCGCGCAGGGGTCTGGCTATGGCTACACCTTC. J is TRBJ1-2 and V is TRBV9; possibly TRBD1 for D (6 bases). The germline CDR1 and CDR2 sequences are SGDLS and YYNGEE. Trimming stripped 3 bases from V and 4 bases from J, with 13 bases between. The CDR3 covers 14 residues.